This is a list of T cell receptor beta chains from one sample in a study of T-cell reconstitution after alpha-beta-depleted transplantation in children. TCRdb analysed the PCR reads with MiXCR anew, one entry per CDR3 protein. This table has 230,000 or so distinct CDR3 sequences, 12% appearing once. The starting material was PBMCs from the stem cell graft donor, obtained from the stem cell graft. These receptor sequences come from a human donor who donated a stem cell graft to a child with acute lymphoblastic leukemia. Both conserved end residues are part of each CDR3. A D gene is named only where the DNA matches it firmly. Only part of the rows carry a size: once, few, many, or a class if the clone is expanded.

TRBD2,NA,TRBV19,TRBJ2-4,TGTGCCAGTAGTGCCGGGAGGACCAAAGCGACAACCACCAAAAACATTCAGTACTTC,CASSAGRTKATTTKNIQYF
NA,many,TRBV20-1,TRBJ2-5,TGCAGTGCCTTCCTGGAAACCCAGTACTTC,CSAFLETQYF
TRBD2,many,TRBV11-2,TRBJ2-7,TGTGCCAGCAGCCTCCGCCGGGGCGGGGGAACCCTTAGCTCCTACGAGCAGTACTTC,CASSLRRGGGTLSSYEQYF
TRBD2,many,TRBV6-2/TRBV6-3,TRBJ2-3,TGTGCCAGCAGTCTGTCCGGGACTAGATATGCGGATACGCAGTATTTT,CASSLSGTRYADTQYF
TRBD1,many,TRBV20-1,TRBJ2-3,TGCAGTGCTAGAACAGGGGGCGCAGATACGCAGTATTTT,CSARTGGADTQYF
TRBD2,many,TRBV20-1,TRBJ2-5,TGCAGTGCTGTAAGGGAGGGAGAGACCCAGTACTTC,CSAVREGETQYF
NA,many,TRBV29-1,TRBJ2-1,TGCAGCGTGGGACCGGGAACCCCCGAGCAGTTCTTC,CSVGPGTPEQFF
NA,few,TRBV7-2,TRBJ2-7,TGTGCCAGCAGCTTAGCGGCTATCGGAGCATTCTACGAGCAGTACTTC,CASSLAAIGAFYEQYF
NA,many,TRBV6-1,TRBJ2-3,TGTGCCAGCAGTGAGGGTCAAAAGGGTACGCAGTATTTT,CASSEGQKGTQYF
TRBD1,many,TRBV11-2,TRBJ1-1,TGTGCCAGCAGCCAGGTCCCCGGGACAGGGACTGAAGCTTTCTTT,CASSQVPGTGTEAFF
NA,many,TRBV14,TRBJ2-5,TGTGCCAGCAGCTATTTTATGGGAGAGACCCAGTACTTC,CASSYFMGETQYF
NA,many,TRBV9,TRBJ1-6,TGTGCCAGCAGCGAGGCTGGTAATTCACCCCTCCACTTT,CASSEAGNSPLHF
TRBD2,many,TRBV6-5,TRBJ2-1,TGTGCCAGCAGTTACGGGCGACTAGCGGGAGGGATTTACAATGAGCAGTTCTTC,CASSYGRLAGGIYNEQFF
NA,many,TRBV18,TRBJ2-4,TGTGCCAGCTCACCACCGGGGCAGCGAAACATTCAGTACTTC,CASSPPGQRNIQYF
NA,many,TRBV9,TRBJ1-3,TGTGCCAGCAGCGCCGGGTTGGCTGCCGCGAGCTCTGGAAACACCATATATTTT,CASSAGLAAASSGNTIYF
TRBD1,NA,TRBV12-3/TRBV12-4,TRBJ1-2,TGTGCCAGCAGTCAGGGACAGCTGAACTATGGCTACACCTTC,CASSQGQLNYGYTF
TRBD2,NA,TRBV14,TRBJ2-3,TGTGCCAGCAGCCATAGCGGGGGATTTAGCACAGATACGCAGTATTTT,CASSHSGGFSTDTQYF
TRBD2,many,TRBV6-6,TRBJ2-1,TGTGCCAGCAGTCTCAGCGGGGGGCTTTATGATGAGCAGTTCTTC,CASSLSGGLYDEQFF
NA,many,TRBV15,TRBJ2-1,TGTGCCACCAGCAGAGACAAATCCCCCAATAGTGAGCAGTTCTTC,CATSRDKSPNSEQFF
NA,many,TRBV6-5,TRBJ2-7,TGTGCCAGCAGTTACAGCGGAGCGACCTACGAGCAGTACTTC,CASSYSGATYEQYF
NA,many,TRBV28,TRBJ2-3,TGTGCCAGCAGTGCCAGGGCGGAGGATACGCAGTATTTT,CASSARAEDTQYF
NA,many,TRBV19,TRBJ1-2,TGTGCCAGTAGTGTCGGGCTAGAGGGGTATGGCTACACCTTC,CASSVGLEGYGYTF
TRBD1,few,TRBV5-1,TRBJ2-1,TGCGCCAGCAGCTCAGGACAGGGGGGATCCTACAATGAGCAGTTCTTC,CASSSGQGGSYNEQFF
TRBD1,NA,TRBV5-1,TRBJ1-2,TGCGCCAGCAGCTTGGAGGCAGGGGGAGGCTACACCTTC,CASSLEAGGGYTF
NA,few,TRBV6-2/TRBV6-3,TRBJ2-1,TGTGCCAGCAGTTATAGACCGGGTAAAAATGAGCAGTTCTTC,CASSYRPGKNEQFF
NA,many,TRBV7-9,TRBJ1-2,TGTGCCAGCAGCCCCCCGTCCGACTATGGCTACACCTTC,CASSPPSDYGYTF
NA,many,TRBV6-2/TRBV6-3,TRBJ2-1,TGTGCCAGCAGCCTAGGACAGAGGGAGTTCTTC,CASSLGQREFF
NA,many,TRBV7-2,TRBJ2-3,TGTGCCAGCAGCTTACTTTACGGAGAGACAGATACGCAGTATTTT,CASSLLYGETDTQYF
TRBD1,NA,TRBV10-3,TRBJ1-1,TGTGCCATCAACCCGGGACAGGGGAAGGCTTTCTTT,CAINPGQGKAFF
NA,many,TRBV27,TRBJ2-7,TGTGCCAGCTCGTACCGGGGAGATCTTCAGTACTTC,CASSYRGDLQYF
TRBD2,many,TRBV20-1,TRBJ2-3,TGCAGTGTCCGAGCGGGGGGGCGCACAGATACGCAGTATTTT,CSVRAGGRTDTQYF
NA,many,TRBV6-1,TRBJ2-1,TGTGCCAGCAGCCCTGAAATGGGAAAGGGAGTGCCCTACAATGAGCAGTTCTTC,CASSPEMGKGVPYNEQFF
NA,many,TRBV27,TRBJ1-5,TGTGCCAGCAGTTCTCAGGGGTCTTATCAGCCCCAGCATTTT,CASSSQGSYQPQHF
NA,few,TRBV6-1,TRBJ1-1,TGTGCCAGCAGTCAGGCCAGGACTGAAGCTTTCTTT,CASSQARTEAFF
TRBD2,NA,TRBV20-1,TRBJ2-1,TGCTGTGCTAGAGATCGACTAGCTGCTAGCTCCTACAATGAGCAGTTCTTC,CCARDRLAASSYNEQFF
NA,many,TRBV28,TRBJ1-1,TGTGCCAGCAGTTTATGGGTGGAGGGCACTGAAGCTTTCTTT,CASSLWVEGTEAFF